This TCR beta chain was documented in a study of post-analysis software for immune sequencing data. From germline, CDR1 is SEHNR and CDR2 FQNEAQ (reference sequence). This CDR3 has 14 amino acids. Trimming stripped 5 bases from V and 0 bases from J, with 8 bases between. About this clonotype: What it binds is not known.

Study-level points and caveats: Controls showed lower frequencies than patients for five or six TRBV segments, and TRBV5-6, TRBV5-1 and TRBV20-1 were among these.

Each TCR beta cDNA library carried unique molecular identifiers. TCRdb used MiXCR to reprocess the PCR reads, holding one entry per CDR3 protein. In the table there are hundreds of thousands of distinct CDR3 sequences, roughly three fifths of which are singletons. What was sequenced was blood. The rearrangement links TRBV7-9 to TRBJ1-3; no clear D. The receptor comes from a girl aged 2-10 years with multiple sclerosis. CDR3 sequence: CASSPRNSGNTIYF. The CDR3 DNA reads TGTGCCAGCAGCCCGCGGAACTCTGGAAACACCATATATTTT.